Listed below are T cell receptor beta chains from one sample, sequenced in a study of T cell responses to AZD1222 COVID-19 vaccine. Sequencing used immunoSEQ multiplex PCR; TCRdb keeps in-frame clones, though not all of them. The sample gives 100,000 or so clones, 70% to 90% of which show up once; 2% to 2.5% is in the top ten. The sequenced sample was peripheral blood, obtained 28 days after the second AZD1222 dose. The receptors shown here come from an adult who received the AZD1222 COVID-19 vaccine. The CDR3 runs from the conserved cysteine through the conserved F or W. A D gene is named only where the DNA matches it firmly. Clone size is given for some rows only: seen once, a few or many times, or a class if the clone is expanded.

TRBJ2-1	TRBV5-1	TRBD2	few	CASSTGLAGVIHEQFF	TGCGCCAGCAGCACCGGACTAGCGGGAGTCATCCATGAGCAGTTCTTC
TRBJ1-1	TRBV5-6	-	-	CASSLGLGVTEAFF	TGTGCCAGCAGCTTGGGTTTGGGGGTAACTGAAGCTTTCTTT
TRBJ1-6	TRBV13	TRBD1	-	CASSHNRGLRNSPLHF	TGTGCCAGCAGCCACAACAGGGGTCTGCGTAATTCACCCCTCCACTTT
TRBJ1-2	TRBV4-3	-	-	CASSQVINNYGYTF	TGCGCCAGCAGCCAAGTCATCAACAACTATGGCTACACCTTC
TRBJ1-2	TRBV4-2	TRBD1	medium-sized	CASSQEDGTGGNGYTF	TGTGCCAGCAGCCAAGAGGACGGGACAGGTGGAAATGGCTACACCTTC
TRBJ2-7	TRBV6-1	TRBD1	-	CASSEGDREGSYEQYF	TGTGCCAGCAGTGAAGGGGACAGGGAAGGTTCCTACGAGCAGTACTTC
TRBJ2-7	TRBV4-1	TRBD1	-	CASSRGTGFYEQYF	TGCGCCAGCAGCAGGGGGACAGGGTTCTACGAGCAGTACTTC
TRBJ1-1	TRBV11-3	TRBD1	-	CASSSGQGRAAFF	TGTGCCAGCAGCTCCGGACAGGGTAGGGCAGCTTTCTTT
TRBJ1-4	TRBV18	-	-	CASSPANQGIPTNEKLFF	TGTGCCAGCTCACCCGCAAATCAGGGGATACCAACTAATGAAAAACTGTTTTTT
TRBJ1-2	TRBV28	-	few	CASSSWTVNYGYTF	TGTGCCAGCAGTTCCTGGACAGTGAACTATGGCTACACCTTC
TRBJ1-5	TRBV18	TRBD1	-	CASSPRGGQGALSNQPQHF	TGTGCCAGCTCACCACGGGGTGGTCAGGGGGCGCTTAGCAATCAGCCCCAGCATTTT
TRBJ1-1	TRBV27	TRBD1	once	CASSHGQGNTEAFF	TGTGCCAGCAGCCATGGACAGGGAAACACTGAAGCTTTCTTT
TRBJ2-1	TRBV25-1	TRBD2	-	CASTIAGSGGEQFF	TGTGCCAGCACCATAGCGGGATCCGGGGGTGAGCAGTTCTTC
TRBJ2-3	TRBV4-3	TRBD2	-	CASSQGSGLAGGGDTQYF	TGCGCCAGCAGCCAAGGGTCCGGACTAGCGGGAGGAGGGGATACGCAGTATTTT
TRBJ1-4	TRBV6-5	TRBD1	-	CASSSDRGRREKLFF	TGTGCCAGCAGTTCTGACAGGGGGCGTCGTGAAAAACTGTTTTTT
TRBJ1-4	TRBV28	TRBD1	-	CASSSPRTGVNEKLFF	TGTGCCAGCAGTTCGCCCCGAACAGGGGTGAATGAAAAACTGTTTTTT
TRBJ2-1	TRBV3-1/TRBV3-2	-	-	CASSQVRYNEQFF	TGTGCCAGCAGCCAAGTTCGGTACAATGAGCAGTTCTTC
TRBJ1-6	TRBV6-5	TRBD1	-	CASRSGTAASPLHF	TGTGCCAGCAGGTCCGGGACAGCGGCTTCACCCCTCCACTTT
TRBJ2-7	TRBV7-2	-	-	CASSLRGGDYEQYF	TGTGCCAGCAGCTTAAGGGGAGGTGACTACGAGCAGTACTTC
TRBJ2-3	TRBV28	-	few	CASNPGHSTDTQYF	TGTGCCAGCAATCCCGGGCACAGCACAGATACGCAGTATTTT
TRBJ2-3	TRBV5-4	-	-	CASSLWRQLRTDTQYF	TGTGCCAGCAGCTTGTGGCGTCAACTCCGCACAGATACGCAGTATTTT
TRBJ2-3	TRBV18	TRBD1	-	CASSLTGTGYTDTQYF	TGTGCCAGCTCACTGACCGGGACAGGGTACACAGATACGCAGTATTTT
TRBJ2-7	TRBV28	-	-	CASGKLYEQYF	TGTGCCAGCGGCAAACTATACGAGCAGTACTTC
TRBJ2-3	TRBV3-1/TRBV3-2	TRBD2	-	CASSQEVRLAGGFAQYF	TGTGCCAGCAGCCAAGAGGTCCGACTAGCGGGAGGGTTTGCGCAGTATTTT
TRBJ1-1	TRBV3-1/TRBV3-2	-	-	CASSQVRTAEAFF	TGTGCCAGCAGCCAAGTTAGAACCGCTGAAGCTTTCTTT
TRBJ1-1	TRBV18	-	-	CASSPPLENSMAFF	TGTGCCAGCTCACCACCGCTCGAAAATAGTATGGCTTTCTTT
TRBJ1-6	TRBV7-9	TRBD1	-	CASSFDRVHSPLHF	TGTGCCAGCAGTTTTGACAGGGTGCATTCACCCCTCCACTTT
TRBJ2-2	TRBV7-2	TRBD1	-	CASRWNTGAHGELFF	TGTGCCAGCAGGTGGAACACAGGGGCCCACGGGGAGCTGTTTTTT
TRBJ2-7	TRBV5-1	-	-	CASSSGIYEQYF	TGCGCCAGCAGCTCAGGGATCTACGAGCAGTACTTC
TRBJ2-1	TRBV5-4	TRBD2	-	CASSLDGLAGGLYNEQFF	TGTGCCAGCAGCTTGGATGGGTTAGCGGGAGGTCTGTACAATGAGCAGTTCTTC
TRBJ2-2	TRBV6-4	-	-	CASSDEVGAGAGELFF	TGTGCCAGCAGTGACGAAGTGGGAGCTGGCGCCGGGGAGCTGTTTTTT
TRBJ1-4	TRBV29-1	-	-	CSVEGKTNEKLFF	TGCAGCGTTGAAGGGAAAACTAATGAAAAACTGTTTTTT
TRBJ1-2	TRBV5-1	TRBD1	once	CASSLEQGAGYGYTF	TGCGCCAGCAGCTTGGAACAGGGGGCCGGCTATGGCTACACCTTC
TRBJ2-7	TRBV2	-	-	CASSVTETYEQYF	TGTGCCAGCAGTGTGACAGAAACCTACGAGCAGTACTTC
TRBJ2-1	TRBV4-1	-	once	CASSHSNLRQAYNEQFF	TGCGCCAGCAGCCATTCTAATTTGAGGCAGGCGTACAATGAGCAGTTCTTC
TRBJ2-5	TRBV24-1	TRBD2	-	CATSDLAGDDAETQYF	TGTGCCACCAGTGACCTAGCGGGAGACGACGCAGAGACCCAGTACTTC
TRBJ2-3	TRBV3-1/TRBV3-2	-	-	CASSQDRRVADSERADTQYF	TGTGCCAGCAGCCAAGATAGGAGGGTAGCGGATTCTGAAAGAGCAGATACGCAGTATTTT
TRBJ2-6	TRBV5-4	-	once	CASSLALGGLGANVLTF	TGTGCCAGCAGCTTGGCGTTGGGGGGGCTTGGGGCCAACGTCCTGACTTTC
TRBJ1-6	TRBV5-1	-	few	CASSLDQSSYNSPLHF	TGCGCCAGCAGCTTGGACCAGAGCTCCTATAATTCACCCCTCCACTTT
TRBJ2-3	TRBV7-3	-	once	CASSLSGFGDTDTQYF	TGTGCCAGCAGCTTATCCGGCTTCGGAGACACAGATACGCAGTATTTT
TRBJ2-7	TRBV29-1	TRBD1	few	CSAWTGENEQYF	TGCAGCGCATGGACAGGGGAGAACGAGCAGTACTTC
TRBJ1-4	TRBV7-8	-	-	CASSFVEMNEKLFF	TGTGCCAGCAGCTTTGTCGAGATGAATGAAAAACTGTTTTTT
TRBJ2-7	TRBV10-1	-	few	CASSESLDYEQYF	TGCGCCAGCAGTGAGTCTTTGGACTACGAGCAGTACTTC